This T cell receptor (beta chain) was identified during a study of control samples from healthy donors and cancer patients. Only in-frame clones appear in the TCRdb table, and some are missing; sequencing was by immunoSEQ multiplex PCR. This sample has some 70,000 clones, with nearly 85% found just once. V was shortened by 4 bases and J by 3 bases, with 10 bases between the two germline ends. Germline V CDR1 and CDR2: LGHDT, YNNKEL (reference sequence). The CDR3 has 13 residues. Material: blood. This TCR derives from a man in his 60s in good health. The V call is TRBV3-1 (or the pseudogene TRBV3-2), the J call TRBJ2-7, with a weak D call TRBD1 (6 bases). Here the CDR3 reads CASSRGQIYEQYF. CDR3 nucleotide sequence: TGTGCCAGCAGCCGAGGACAGATCTACGAGCAGTACTTC.